One and the same sample provided the 15 T cell receptor beta chains below, sequenced in a study of graft-versus-host responses after intestinal transplantation. The method was immunoSEQ multiplex PCR; TCRdb's version includes in-frame clones alone and lacks a portion of them. The data show nearly 90,000 clones, about four fifths seen once. Their target antigens are unknown. The sample in question was unstimulated CD8+ T cells sorted from spleen or lymph node cells, obtained before intestinal transplant. All receptors come from a human donor who received an intestinal transplant.

The rearrangement joins TRBV29-1 to TRBJ2-5; D not certain. This CDR3 is built from 12 residues. Trimming cost V 2 bases and J 5 bases, with 9 bases left between them. Germline assignment: CDR1 SQVTM and CDR2 ANQGSEA. This chain's CDR3 is CSVELEEETQYF. The DNA of the CDR3 is TGCAGCGTTGAACTCGAGGAGGAGACCCAGTACTTC. The entire variable domain, with the rest obtained from reference TRBV29-1 and TRBJ2-5, is as follows: SAVISQKPSRDICQRGTSLTIQCQVDSQVTMMFWYRQQPGQSLTLIATANQGSEATYESGFVIDKFPISRPNLTFSTLTVSNMSPEDSSIYLCSVELEEETQYFGPGTRLLVL.

The rearrangement joins TRBV10-3 to TRBJ2-4; 7 bases align to TRBD1. The CDR3 consists of 14 residues. Germline CDR1 reads ENHRY; CDR2 reads SYGVKD. V shed 7 bases and J 6 bases; nucleotides not matched to a gene: 9. CDR3 sequence reads: CAIKIWDRLNIQYF. The DNA of the CDR3 is TGTGCCATCAAGATCTGGGACAGACTAAACATTCAGTACTTC.

This clone was found a few times. The V call is TRBV10-1, the J call TRBJ2-2; TRBD1 agrees at 8 bases. Germline V lookup: CDR1 WNHNN, CDR2 SYGVQD (reference sequence). The CDR3 is made up of 14 amino acids. The V segment lost 2 bases and the J segment 5 bases; nucleotides outside the gene matches: 1. CDR3 protein: CASSEDRGTGELFF. The DNA of the CDR3 is TGCGCCAGCAGTGAGGACAGGGGAACCGGGGAGCTGTTTTTT.

The V call is TRBV9, the J call TRBJ2-3, with D unresolved. The germline V gene encodes CDR1 SGDLS and CDR2 YYNGEE. V lost 0 bases and J 2 bases, leaving 13 bases between the germline ends. This CDR3 comprises 16 residues. CDR3 in amino acids: CASSVGAGFSTDTQYF. CDR3 nucleotides: TGTGCCAGCAGCGTAGGGGCAGGTTTTTCCACAGATACGCAGTATTTT.

This chain's CDR3 is CASTLGEGPHEQYF. The CDR3 nucleotides read TGTGCCAGCACGTTGGGCGAGGGGCCCCACGAGCAGTACTTC. The V call is TRBV5-4, the J call TRBJ2-7; D might be TRBD1 or TRBD2, each matching 5 bases. V lost 6 bases and J lost 5, with 18 bases in between. Germline-derived CDR1 and CDR2 are SGHNT and YYREEE (reference sequence). The CDR3 runs to 14 residues.

V is TRBV11-2 and J is TRBJ2-7; the match to TRBD2 covers 8 bases. The CDR3 consists of 15 residues. Trimming removed 2 bases from V and 1 base from J; junction bases left unmatched: 4. The germline gives CDR1 SGHAT, CDR2 FQNNGV. CDR3 sequence reads: CASSLPGGPSYEQYF. DNA for the CDR3: TGTGCCAGCAGCTTACCGGGAGGGCCGTCCTACGAGCAGTACTTC.

The chain employs TRBV28 and TRBJ2-1, with 9 bases lining up with TRBD1. The CDR3 spans 16 residues. The germline V gene encodes CDR1 MDHEN and CDR2 SYDVKM. J was trimmed by 8 bases and V by 6 bases; bases with no gene match: 14. The CDR3 DNA reads as TGTGCCAGCAGCGGCCCCGGGACAGGGTACCGCTATGAGCAGTTCTTC. The encoded protein is CASSGPGTGYRYEQFF.

The V and J genes are TRBV6-6 and TRBJ2-3, with D possibly matching TRBD1 (6 bases). V lost 8 bases, J lost 0 bases, and 9 bases lay in between. This CDR3 contains 13 residues. Germline values: CDR1 MNHNY, CDR2 SVGAGI (reference sequence). The DNA of the CDR3 is TGTGCCAGCGAAGGGGGAAGCACAGATACGCAGTATTTT. This encodes CASEGGSTDTQYF.

This rearrangement joins TRBV30 to TRBJ2-3; the D is unclear. V was cut by 0 bases and J by 2 bases, with 15 bases left in between. This CDR3 contains 16 residues. CDR1 GTSNPN and CDR2 SVGIG come from the germline V gene (reference sequence). The CDR3 nucleotides read TGTGCCTGGAGTGTACACCCGGACGGAGACACAGATACGCAGTATTTT. Translated, it gives CAWSVHPDGDTDTQYF.

The CDR3 reads CASSLSFHNEQFF. The CDR3 DNA follows: TGTGCCAGCAGCCTATCTTTCCACAATGAGCAGTTCTTC. The V call is TRBV7-6, the J call TRBJ2-1; D uncertain. This CDR3 has 13 amino acids. Germline V gene sequence: CDR1 SGHVS, CDR2 FNYEAQ. Trimming pared 5 bases from V and 5 bases from J, leaving 10 bases between.

This rearrangement joins TRBV4-1 to TRBJ2-7; 8 bases fit TRBD2. V shed 2 bases and J 5 bases; nucleotides not matched to a gene: 11. Germline CDR1 reads MGHRA; CDR2 reads YSYEKL. CDR3 length: 16 residues. The CDR3 sequence: CASSQSPLAGKDEQYF. The CDR3 bases are TGCGCCAGCAGCCAAAGCCCATTAGCGGGAAAGGACGAGCAGTACTTC.

V and J are TRBV5-1 and TRBJ1-1; unclear D gene. Germline V gene sequence: CDR1 SGHRS, CDR2 YFSETQ. This CDR3 spans 14 amino acids. V was cut by 4 bases and J by 6 bases, with 16 bases left in between. CDR3 in amino acids: CASSPERGLSEAFF. CDR3 nucleotide sequence: TGCGCCAGCAGCCCCGAACGGGGATTGTCTGAAGCTTTCTTT.

The chain is built from TRBV5-1 and TRBJ2-7, with 11 bases lining up with TRBD2. The CDR3 totals 15 residues. V trimming: 4 bases; J trimming: 3 bases; junction bases outside the gene matches: 6. Per germline, CDR1 SGHRS and CDR2 YFSETQ. The CDR3 sequence is CASSQTGTSGYEQYF. In DNA form, the CDR3 reads TGCGCCAGCAGCCAAACCGGGACTAGCGGCTACGAGCAGTACTTC.

The chain joins TRBV7-8 to TRBJ2-1; 7 bases map to TRBD1. The CDR3 runs to 14 residues. The junction had 5 bases not matched to a gene; V was cut back by 1 base and J by 8 bases. Germline V gives CDR1 SGHVS, CDR2 FQNEAQ. CDR3 DNA: TGTGCCAGCAGCTTAGGACAGGGACGCGATGAGCAGTTCTTC. It yields the protein CASSLGQGRDEQFF.

This clone was observed a handful of times. V gene TRBV27 combines with J gene TRBJ1-2, with 8 bases fitting TRBD1. Germline V lookup: CDR1 MNHEY, CDR2 SMNVEV (reference sequence). This CDR3 is built from 12 residues. Trimming took 10 bases from V and 8 from J; bases not matched to a gene: 9. The CDR3 region has the DNA TGTGCCACCTTTCAGGGGGCGGAAGGCTACACCTTC. This translates into CATFQGAEGYTF.